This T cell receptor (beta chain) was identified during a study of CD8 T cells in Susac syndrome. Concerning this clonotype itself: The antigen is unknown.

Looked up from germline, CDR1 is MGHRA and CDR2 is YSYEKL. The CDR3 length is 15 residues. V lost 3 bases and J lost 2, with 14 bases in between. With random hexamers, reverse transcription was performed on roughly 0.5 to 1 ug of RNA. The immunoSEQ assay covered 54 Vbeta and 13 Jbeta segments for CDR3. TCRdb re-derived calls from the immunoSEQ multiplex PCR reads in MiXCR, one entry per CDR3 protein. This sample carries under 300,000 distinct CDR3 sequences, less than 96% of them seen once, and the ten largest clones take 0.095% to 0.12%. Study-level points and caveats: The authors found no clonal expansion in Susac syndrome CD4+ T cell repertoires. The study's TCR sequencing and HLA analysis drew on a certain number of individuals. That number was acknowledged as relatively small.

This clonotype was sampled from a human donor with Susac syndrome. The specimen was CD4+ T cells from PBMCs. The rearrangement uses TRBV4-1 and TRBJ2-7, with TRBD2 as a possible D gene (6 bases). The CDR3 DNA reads TGCGCCAGCAGCCACCCGGGACTGAATCCCTACGAGCAGTACTTC. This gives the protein CASSHPGLNPYEQYF.